The 29 T cell receptor beta chains given below trace back to one sample, sequenced in a study of blood T cell repertoires in COVID-19. Sequencing was performed with immunoSEQ multiplex PCR; in TCRdb, only in-frame clones are kept and a portion is missing. In the table there are 150,000 to 200,000 clones, about 86% of which are singletons. Sequencing input: peripheral blood. These receptors came from a man in his 60s with acute or convalescent COVID-19.

At least ten counts were recorded for this clone. The V and J genes are TRBV10-3 and TRBJ2-5, with D hard to call. Between the trimmed V and J ends, which lost 6 bases and 1 base, there was a span of 9 bases. From germline, CDR1 is ENHRY and CDR2 SYGVKD. There are 13 residues in the CDR3. The CDR3 sequence: CAISLSRQETQYF. The CDR3 DNA reads as TGTGCCATCAGCCTATCCCGCCAAGAGACCCAGTACTTC.

The chain is built from TRBV6-5 and TRBJ2-1, with 10 nucleotides matching TRBD2. J was trimmed by 9 bases and V by 2 bases; bases with no gene match: 10. The length of the CDR3 is 16 residues. The V gene's germline CDR1 is MNHEY and CDR2 SVGAGI. CDR3 nucleotides: TGTGCCAGCAGTTACGGAACTAGCGGGATTTGGGGTGAGCAGTTCTTC. This codes for CASSYGTSGIWGEQFF.

The chain links TRBV30 to TRBJ2-7; D is undetermined. V was pared by 2 bases and J by 3 bases, with 8 bases between. The CDR3 covers 12 residues. Germline V gene data show CDR1 as GTSNPN and CDR2 as SVGIG (reference sequence). The CDR3 spells CAWSRGRYEQYF. CDR3 sequence (DNA): TGTGCCTGGAGTAGAGGCCGCTACGAGCAGTACTTC. The full variable domain, in which reference TRBV30 and TRBJ2-7 provide the parts outside the CDR3, is SQTIHQWPATLVQPVGSPLSLECTVEGTSNPNLYWYRQAAGRGLQLLFYSVGIGQISSEVPQNLSASRPQDRQFILSSKKLLLSDSGFYLCAWSRGRYEQYFGPGTRLTVT.

In its sample, this clone was seen many times. The chain links TRBV9 to TRBJ2-3; D ambiguous. The CDR3 runs to 15 residues. Between the trimmed V and J ends, which lost 0 bases and 6 bases, there was a span of 14 bases. Germline-derived CDR1 and CDR2 are SGDLS and YYNGEE. The CDR3 DNA reads as TGTGCCAGCAGCGTAGTTGTTTACCAACACGATACGCAGTATTTT. It specifies CASSVVVYQHDTQYF. The entire variable domain, with the rest obtained from reference TRBV9 and TRBJ2-3, is as follows: DSGVTQTPKHLITATGQRVTLRCSPRSGDLSVYWYQQSLDQGLQFLIQYYNGEERAKGNILERFSAQQFPDLHSELNLSSLELGDSALYFCASSVVVYQHDTQYFGPGTRLTVL.

The chain recombines TRBV9 with TRBJ2-1; 13 nucleotides match TRBD2. Per the germline V gene, CDR1 is SGDLS and CDR2 is YYNGEE. CDR3 length equals 16 residues. With 4 bases clipped from V and 8 bases from J, the junction kept 9 bases outside the gene matches. This CDR3 reads CASSPRTSGSWYEQFF. Written as DNA, the CDR3 is TGTGCCAGCAGCCCCAGGACTAGCGGGAGTTGGTATGAGCAGTTCTTC. Together with reference TRBV9 and TRBJ2-1, the CDR3 gives the full variable domain: DSGVTQTPKHLITATGQRVTLRCSPRSGDLSVYWYQQSLDQGLQFLIQYYNGEERAKGNILERFSAQQFPDLHSELNLSSLELGDSALYFCASSPRTSGSWYEQFFGPGTRLTVL.

The V gene is TRBV12-3 or TRBV12-4, the J gene TRBJ1-2, with TRBD1 as a possible D gene (5 bases). This CDR3 spans 13 amino acids. The germline V and J ends were trimmed by 1 base and 7 bases, with 10 bases remaining between them. The CDR3 sequence: CASSLDGRGGYTF. CDR3 sequence (DNA): TGTGCCAGCAGTTTAGACGGGAGGGGTGGCTACACCTTC.

The CDR3 loop is CASSLMGTGVRETQYF. The CDR3 DNA reads as TGTGCCAGCAGTTTAATGGGGACAGGGGTGAGGGAGACCCAGTACTTC. The V and J genes are TRBV28 and TRBJ2-5, with 10 nucleotides matching TRBD1. There are 16 residues in the CDR3. V shed 2 bases, J shed 5 bases, and the junction held 8 bases outside the gene matches. Germline CDR1 is MDHEN and CDR2 is SYDVKM.

The chain couples TRBV9 to TRBJ2-3; maybe TRBD1 (6 bases). From germline, CDR1 is SGDLS and CDR2 YYNGEE. Trimming shortened V by 10 bases and J by 4 bases, and 13 bases separated the two germline ends. The CDR3 consists of 12 residues. CDR3: CALPGHPDTQYF. The CDR3 DNA reads TGTGCCCTCCCGGGACACCCAGATACGCAGTATTTT.

V and J are TRBV5-1 and TRBJ2-7, with 7 nucleotides matching TRBD1. This CDR3 contains 16 residues. The V and J ends lost 0 bases and 4 bases, in that order; junction bases with no gene match: 10. CDR1 SGHRS and CDR2 YFSETQ come from the germline V gene. CDR3 residues: CASSLDHMGQSYEQYF. The CDR3 nucleotides are TGCGCCAGCAGCTTGGATCATATGGGACAGAGTTACGAGCAGTACTTC.

The rearrangement uses TRBV5-4 and TRBJ1-1; D remains unclear. The V and J ends lost 0 bases and 7 bases respectively, with 7 bases between them. Germline V CDR1 and CDR2: SGHNT, YYREEE (reference sequence). The CDR3 sequence is 12 residues long. The CDR3 loop is CASSLESYEAFF. The CDR3 DNA reads as TGTGCCAGCAGCTTGGAGAGTTATGAAGCTTTCTTT.

The chain carries TRBV2 and TRBJ2-1; 9 bases map to TRBD2. The CDR3 contains 12 residues. Germline V CDR1 and CDR2: SNHLY, FYNNEI. J gave up 16 bases and V 8 bases, and 12 bases lay outside the gene matches. CDR3: CASGGEREVHFF. CDR3 bases: TGTGCCAGCGGGGGGGAGCGGGAGGTCCACTTCTTC.

The chain combines TRBV19 with TRBJ1-2; D is perhaps TRBD1 (6 bases). CDR3 length: 14 residues. With 6 bases removed from V and 3 bases from J, the gap between germline ends came to 14 bases. Germline assignment: CDR1 LNHDA and CDR2 SQIVND (reference sequence). The CDR3 loop is CASREQGRDYGYTF. The CDR3 DNA sequence: TGTGCCAGTAGGGAACAGGGTCGCGACTATGGCTACACCTTC.

The count of this clone is one. Other DNA sequences within the sample encode an identical CDR3. The rearrangement links TRBV5-1 to TRBJ1-5; weak D call: TRBD1 (6 bases). The V gene lost 0 bases and the J gene lost 2 bases, with 9 bases spanning the gap. Germline CDR1 reads SGHRS; CDR2 reads YFSETQ. The CDR3 runs to 15 residues. DNA for the CDR3: TGCGCCAGCAGCTTGGAAGGGGGACGCAATCAGCCCCAGCATTTT. Protein product: CASSLEGGRNQPQHF.

CDR3: CASSAQRSSYEQYF. DNA of the CDR3: TGTGCCAGCAGCGCCCAGCGGAGCTCCTACGAGCAGTACTTC. The rearrangement links TRBV9 to TRBJ2-7, with D perhaps matching TRBD2 (5 bases). CDR1 is SGDLS and CDR2 is YYNGEE in the germline V gene. This CDR3 has 14 amino acids. V lost 3 bases and J 0 bases, leaving 10 bases between the germline ends.

The chain has TRBV5-1 and TRBJ2-5, with 8 bases identical to TRBD2. The CDR3 spans 15 residues. V dropped 3 bases and J dropped 4; count of bases not matched to a gene: 8. Per germline, CDR1 SGHRS and CDR2 YFSETQ. Written as DNA, the CDR3 is TGCGCCAGCAGCTCCCTAGCGGGCGTGAGAGAGACCCAGTACTTC. Protein sequence: CASSSLAGVRETQYF. Combining the CDR3 with reference TRBV5-1 and TRBJ2-5 gives the whole variable domain KAGVTQTPRYLIKTRGQQVTLSCSPISGHRSVSWYQQTPGQGLQFLFEYFSETQRNKGNFPGRFSGRQFSNSRSEMNVSTLELGDSALYLCASSSLAGVRETQYFGPGTRLLVL.

The V and J genes are TRBV10-2 and TRBJ2-3; no firm D call. V lost 3 bases to trimming and J lost 5 bases, with 12 bases between them. Germline-derived CDR1 and CDR2 are WSHSY and SAAADI. The length of the CDR3 is 14 residues. Here the CDR3 reads CASSDMARGDTQYF. The CDR3 nucleotides are TGCGCCAGCAGTGATATGGCCCGCGGAGATACGCAGTATTTT.

This clone was counted a single time. V is TRBV27 and J is TRBJ2-7; TRBD1 agrees at 10 bases. This CDR3 has 15 residues. V lost 6 bases to trimming and J lost 5 bases; unmatched junction nucleotides: 10. Germline V lookup: CDR1 MNHEY, CDR2 SMNVEV (reference sequence). The CDR3 region is CASSERGGQGNEQYF. For the CDR3, the DNA is TGTGCCAGCAGCGAACGGGGGGGACAGGGGAACGAGCAGTACTTC.

The V call is TRBV19, the J call TRBJ2-1; the match to TRBD2 covers 8 bases. With V trimmed by 3 bases and J by 4 bases, 8 bases remained unmatched. CDR3 length equals 16 residues. CDR1 and CDR2 from the germline V gene are LNHDA and SQIVND (reference sequence). In DNA form, the CDR3 reads TGTGCCAGTAGTATCGGCGCGGGAGGCCCTTACAATGAGCAGTTCTTC. It yields the protein CASSIGAGGPYNEQFF.

The CDR3 loop reads CASNVGRGGSGANVLTF. The CDR3 DNA reads as TGTGCCAGCAACGTTGGGCGGGGTGGCTCTGGGGCCAACGTCCTGACTTTC. This sequence joins TRBV28 and TRBJ2-6; TRBD2 is a possible D gene (6 bases). The CDR3 covers 17 residues. V lost 7 bases to trimming and J lost 0 bases, with 16 bases between them. CDR1 and CDR2 (germline): MDHEN, SYDVKM.

V and J are TRBV5-1 and TRBJ1-2; 10 bases line up with TRBD1. CDR3 size: 15 residues. V trimming: 4 bases; J trimming: 1 base; junction bases outside the gene matches: 4. The germline CDR1 and CDR2 sequences are SGHRS and YFSETQ. The CDR3, as DNA: TGCGCCAGCAGCCCCGGACAGGGGGGTAACTATGGCTACACCTTC. This encodes CASSPGQGGNYGYTF.

The CDR3 nucleotides read TGTGCCAGCAGTCTTTCTGGCCTGAACACTGAAGCTTTCTTT. Protein: CASSLSGLNTEAFF. The chain joins TRBV27 to TRBJ1-1, with D unclear. The CDR3 has 14 amino acids. V lost 5 bases and J 0 bases, leaving 10 bases between the germline ends. Looked up from germline, CDR1 is MNHEY and CDR2 is SMNVEV (reference sequence).

This chain uses TRBV2 with TRBJ2-3, with 10 bases lining up with TRBD2. Trimming at V came to 6 bases and at J to 4 bases, leaving 10 bases not matched to a gene. Germline V gives CDR1 SNHLY, CDR2 FYNNEI. The CDR3 sequence is 16 residues long. The DNA for the CDR3 is TGTGCCAGCAGGGTTTTAGCGGGAGGTCGGGCAGATACGCAGTATTTT. As protein: CASRVLAGGRADTQYF.

This clone was recorded only once. V is TRBV28 and J is TRBJ1-5, with D perhaps TRBD1 (6 bases). V lost 9 bases to trimming and J lost 5 bases, with 23 bases between them. This CDR3 region has 16 residues. Germline V gives CDR1 MDHEN, CDR2 SYDVKM. The CDR3 reads CASAARTRGGYQPQHF. For the CDR3, the DNA is TGTGCCAGTGCGGCAAGGACACGAGGGGGTTATCAGCCCCAGCATTTT.

Concerning this clone itself: This specimen includes other DNA sequences encoding the same CDR3. The chain links TRBV28 to TRBJ2-5; no clear D. This CDR3 is built from 11 residues. Trimming took 3 bases from V and 5 from J, leaving 4 bases between them. Germline V gene lookup returns CDR1 MDHEN and CDR2 SYDVKM. In nucleotides, the CDR3 is TGTGCCAGCAGTTTCCAGGAGACCCAGTACTTC. The encoded protein is CASSFQETQYF.

The chain uses TRBV5-1 and TRBJ1-6; no firm D call. Trimming left V 0 bases short and J 3 bases short, with 4 bases between. Germline V CDR1 and CDR2: SGHRS, YFSETQ. The CDR3 extends over 14 amino acids. CDR3 protein: CASSLDSYNSPLHF. The DNA of the CDR3 is TGCGCCAGCAGCTTGGACAGCTATAATTCACCCCTCCACTTT.

This rearrangement joins TRBV29-1 to TRBJ1-6; 9 bases align to TRBD1. Germline trimming cut 4 bases from V and 7 bases from J; bases unmatched to any gene: 2. The CDR3 is 13 amino acids. The V gene's germline CDR1 is SQVTM and CDR2 ANQGSEA. The CDR3 DNA reads TGCAGCGTTGGGGGACAGGGAAATTCACCCCTCCACTTT. Amino acids: CSVGGQGNSPLHF.

This chain links TRBV14 with TRBJ2-1; TRBD1 might be the D (5 bases). Trimming took 2 bases from V and 6 from J, leaving 8 bases between them. Germline CDR1 reads SGHDN; CDR2 reads FVKESK. The CDR3 totals 13 residues. CDR3 protein: CASSQRQPNEQFF. CDR3 in DNA: TGTGCCAGCAGCCAAAGACAGCCCAATGAGCAGTTCTTC.

This clone showed up just a few times. This sequence joins TRBV9 and TRBJ2-3, with D tentatively TRBD2 (6 bases). The V end lost 1 base, the J end lost 6 bases, and 12 bases lay between the germline ends. There are 14 residues in the CDR3. CDR1 and CDR2 from the germline V gene are SGDLS and YYNGEE. CDR3 residues: CASSVLAGSDTQYF. The CDR3, as DNA: TGTGCCAGCAGCGTACTCGCGGGATCTGATACGCAGTATTTT.

The rearrangement uses TRBV7-9 and TRBJ2-1; maybe TRBD2 (5 bases). Germline loops: CDR1 SEHNR, CDR2 FQNEAQ (reference sequence). This CDR3 comprises 13 residues. Trimming left V 3 bases short and J 7 bases short, with 10 bases between. For the CDR3, the DNA is TGTGCCAGCAGCTTCTCGGACTTAAATGAGCAGTTCTTC. Protein sequence: CASSFSDLNEQFF. The full variable domain, rest sourced from reference TRBV7-9 and TRBJ2-1, is DTGVSQNPRHKITKRGQNVTFRCDPISEHNRLYWYRQTLGQGPEFLTYFQNEAQLEKSRLLSDRFSAERPKGSFSTLEIQRTEQGDSAMYLCASSFSDLNEQFFGPGTRLTVL.